These 4 T cell receptor beta chains originate from one sample sequenced in a study of CD8+CD57+ T cells in acquired aplastic anemia. Template material for TCR beta VDJ and CDR3 profiling consisted of genomic DNA. Each CDR3 protein gets one entry after TCRdb re-called the reads with MiXCR. This sample has 150,000 or so distinct CDR3 sequences, with roughly 54% found just once. Whoever was chosen for sequencing had shown CD8+CD57+ cell expansion by flow cytometry. Sequenced: sorted CD4+, CD8+, or CD8+CD57+ T cells (not recorded which) from PBMCs. Source of these receptors: a human donor with aplastic anemia.

The chain uses TRBV10-2 and TRBJ2-7, with D tentatively TRBD2 (5 bases). The CDR3 covers 15 residues. V shed 0 bases and J shed 4 bases, with 13 bases lying between them. The germline gives CDR1 WSHSY, CDR2 SAAADI. Written as DNA, the CDR3 is TGCGCCAGCAGTGAGTCCAGGCTAGCATCGTACGAGCAGTACTTC. Residues: CASSESRLASYEQYF.

This rearrangement joins TRBV10-2 to TRBJ1-5; weak D call: TRBD1 (5 bases). The germline V gene has CDR1 WSHSY and CDR2 SAAADI. This CDR3 region has 14 residues. V lost 2 bases to trimming and J lost 7 bases, with 12 bases between them. CDR3 in DNA: TGCGCCAGCAGTGAGCTGGGACGGCGGCAGCCCCAGCATTTT. Encoded protein: CASSELGRRQPQHF.

This clonotype was detected only a few times. This sequence joins TRBV20-1 and TRBJ2-3, with unresolved D. Germline CDR1 reads DFQATT; CDR2 reads SNEGSKA (reference sequence). V was cut by 0 bases and J by 6 bases, with 13 bases left in between. The CDR3 runs to 14 residues. This CDR3 reads CSARDRDVGDTQYF. The CDR3 coding sequence is TGCAGTGCTAGAGATCGTGACGTGGGGGATACGCAGTATTTT.

This clonotype has a handful of counts. The chain uses TRBV12-3 or TRBV12-4 and TRBJ2-7; unclear D gene. The CDR3 sequence is 14 residues long. The V and J ends lost 4 bases and 2 bases respectively, with 12 bases between them. CDR3 amino acids: CASSSRTATYEQYF. CDR3 nucleotide sequence: TGTGCCAGCAGTTCTCGGACCGCAACCTACGAGCAGTACTTC.